The 7 T cell receptor beta chains presented below share a single source sample, sequenced in a study of blood T cell repertoires in COVID-19 (dated by TCRdb to 2020 to 2021). Libraries were built with the immunoSEQ multiplex PCR assay. TCRdb took this table from immuneACCESS and kept in-frame rearrangements with V and J called. Such tables lack part of the clones; where checked against another copy, unresolved V genes explain under half of the gap, and the rest is unexplained. The sample data list about 150,000 clones, and roughly 82% of these were observed just once. Of the sample, roughly 15% falls within the top ten clones. The sample comprised peripheral blood. The receptors were sampled from a human donor with acute or convalescent COVID-19. The donor label of this sample is uncertain.

Comment on this clone: Other DNA sequences of this sample code for an identical CDR3. The V call is TRBV18, the J call TRBJ1-2, with 7 bases lining up with TRBD1. Germline-derived CDR1 and CDR2 are KGHSH and LQKENI. With 6 bases clipped from V and 2 bases from J, the junction kept 0 bases outside the gene matches. CDR3 size: 12 residues. The CDR3 protein is CASSGQNYGYTF. The CDR3 DNA reads as TGTGCCAGCTCGGGACAGAACTATGGCTACACCTTC. The full variable domain, rest sourced from reference TRBV18 and TRBJ1-2, is NAGVMQNPRHLVRRRGQEARLRCSPMKGHSHVYWYRQLPEEGLKFMVYLQKENIIDESGMPKERFSAEFPKEGPSILRIQQVVRGDSAAYFCASSGQNYGYTFGSGTRLTVV.

This sequence joins TRBV3-1 (or the pseudogene TRBV3-2) and TRBJ1-2; 7 bases line up with TRBD1. Germline V gives CDR1 LGHDT, CDR2 YNNKEL (reference sequence). The V gene end was trimmed by 3 bases and the J gene end by 8 bases; junction bases not matched to a gene: 3. The CDR3 is 12 residues long. The CDR3 region is CASSQTGKGYTF. As DNA, the CDR3 is TGTGCCAGCAGCCAGACAGGGAAAGGCTACACCTTC.

This rearrangement joins TRBV5-6 to TRBJ1-6; possibly TRBD1 for D (6 bases). Germline values: CDR1 SGHDT, CDR2 YYEEEE. The V and J ends lost 4 bases and 2 bases respectively, with 10 bases between them. The CDR3 is 15 amino acids. CDR3 region: CASSGRQAYNSPLHF. CDR3 bases: TGTGCCAGCAGCGGAAGACAGGCCTATAATTCACCCCTCCACTTT.

This clone was detected once. The V call is TRBV4-1, the J call TRBJ1-4; D gene ambiguous. The V end lost 0 bases, the J end lost 6 bases, and 17 bases lay between the germline ends. Germline V gives CDR1 MGHRA, CDR2 YSYEKL. This CDR3 spans 17 amino acids. The CDR3 DNA reads as TGCGCCAGCAGCCAAGATCCCGGACTCGGGGAGGATGAAAAACTGTTTTTT. It is translated as CASSQDPGLGEDEKLFF.

The J gene is TRBJ2-7, the V gene TRBV5-1; D ambiguous. The V and J ends lost 1 base and 2 bases respectively, with 13 bases between them. This CDR3 is built from 15 residues. Germline assignment: CDR1 SGHRS and CDR2 YFSETQ. The CDR3 here is CASSLQSGVAYEQYF. The CDR3 nucleotides read TGCGCCAGCAGCTTGCAATCGGGTGTCGCCTACGAGCAGTACTTC.

This clone appeared once. V usage is TRBV6-5 and J usage is TRBJ1-1, with D tentatively TRBD1 (6 bases). This CDR3 has 14 residues. CDR1 is MNHEY and CDR2 is SVGAGI in the germline V gene. V was shortened by 7 bases and J by 1 base, with 13 bases between the two germline ends. The CDR3 sequence is CASNLMDRNTEAFF. DNA of the CDR3: TGTGCCAGCAATTTAATGGACAGGAACACTGAAGCTTTCTTT.

The genes are TRBV7-9 and TRBJ2-2; 10 bases match TRBD1. Germline assignment: CDR1 SEHNR and CDR2 FQNEAQ (reference sequence). V trimming: 4 bases; J trimming: 3 bases; junction bases outside the gene matches: 2. This CDR3 comprises 15 residues. The CDR3 protein is CASSSGTGDTGELFF. In nucleotides, the CDR3 is TGTGCCAGCAGCTCCGGGACAGGGGACACCGGGGAGCTGTTTTTT.